This T cell receptor (beta chain) was sequenced in a study of blood T cell repertoires in COVID-19. About the research overall: Sample material is recorded as cDNA or gDNA derived from T cells, B-cell-depleted T cells, or PBMCs.

Original processing methods: Amplification of reference gene primers provided the estimated nucleated cell counts. Clones were sequenced by immunoSEQ multiplex PCR, and TCRdb holds only the in-frame ones, with some missing. V, J and clone size were drawn from that table, and D and trimming were deduced from the DNA. The sample yields 200,000 to 250,000 clones, about 85% seen once. The sequencing sample was made of peripheral blood. The TCR sequence derives from a woman aged 60-70 years who had recovered from COVID-19.

The CDR3 reads CSARWLNEQFF. The CDR3 DNA sequence: TGCAGTGCTAGATGGCTCAATGAGCAGTTCTTC. This rearrangement joins TRBV20-1 to TRBJ2-1; D unresolved. The CDR3 covers 11 residues. Between the trimmed V and J ends, which lost 2 bases and 6 bases, there was a span of 5 bases. Germline V gives CDR1 DFQATT, CDR2 SNEGSKA (reference sequence).